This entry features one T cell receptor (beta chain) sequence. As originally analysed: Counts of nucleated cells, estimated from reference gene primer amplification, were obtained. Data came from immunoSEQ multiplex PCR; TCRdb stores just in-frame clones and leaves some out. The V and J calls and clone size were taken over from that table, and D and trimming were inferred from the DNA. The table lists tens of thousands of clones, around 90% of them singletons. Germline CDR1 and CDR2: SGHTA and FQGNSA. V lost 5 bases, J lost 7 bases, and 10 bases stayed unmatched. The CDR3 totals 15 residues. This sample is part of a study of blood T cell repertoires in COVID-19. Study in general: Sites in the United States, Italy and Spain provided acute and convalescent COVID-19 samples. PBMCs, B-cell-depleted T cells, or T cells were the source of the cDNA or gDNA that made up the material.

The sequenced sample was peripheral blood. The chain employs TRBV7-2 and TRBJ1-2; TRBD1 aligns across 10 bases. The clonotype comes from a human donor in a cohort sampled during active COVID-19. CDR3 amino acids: CASSQGGDRGSGYTF. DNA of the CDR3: TGTGCCAGCAGCCAAGGGGGGGACAGGGGAAGTGGCTACACCTTC.